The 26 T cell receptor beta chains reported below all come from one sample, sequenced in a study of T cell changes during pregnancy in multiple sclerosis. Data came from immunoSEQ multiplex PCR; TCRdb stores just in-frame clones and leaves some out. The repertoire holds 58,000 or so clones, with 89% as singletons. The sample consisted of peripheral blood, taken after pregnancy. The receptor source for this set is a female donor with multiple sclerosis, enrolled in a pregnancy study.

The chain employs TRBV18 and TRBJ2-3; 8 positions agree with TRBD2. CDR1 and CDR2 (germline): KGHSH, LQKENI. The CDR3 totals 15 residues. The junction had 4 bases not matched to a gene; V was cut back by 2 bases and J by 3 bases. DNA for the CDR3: TGTGCCAGCTCACCATCGGGGGGGTGGACAGATACGCAGTATTTT. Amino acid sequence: CASSPSGGWTDTQYF.

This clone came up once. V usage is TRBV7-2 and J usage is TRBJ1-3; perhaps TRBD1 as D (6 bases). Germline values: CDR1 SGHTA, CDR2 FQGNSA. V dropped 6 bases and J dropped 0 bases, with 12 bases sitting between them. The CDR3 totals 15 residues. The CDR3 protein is CASSATGTSGNTIYF. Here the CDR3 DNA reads TGTGCCAGCAGTGCAACAGGGACCTCTGGAAACACCATATATTTT.

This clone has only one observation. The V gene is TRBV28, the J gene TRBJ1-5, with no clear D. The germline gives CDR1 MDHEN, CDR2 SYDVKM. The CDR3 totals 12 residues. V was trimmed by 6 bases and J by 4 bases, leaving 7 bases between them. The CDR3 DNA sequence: TGTGCCAGCAGGCGCCTAAATCAGCCCCAGCATTTT. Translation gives CASRRLNQPQHF. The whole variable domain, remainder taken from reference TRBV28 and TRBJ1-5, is DVKVTQSSRYLVKRTGEKVFLECVQDMDHENMFWYRQDPGLGLRLIYFSYDVKMKEKGDIPEGYSVSREKKERFSLILESASTNQTSMYLCASRRLNQPQHFGDGTRLSIL.

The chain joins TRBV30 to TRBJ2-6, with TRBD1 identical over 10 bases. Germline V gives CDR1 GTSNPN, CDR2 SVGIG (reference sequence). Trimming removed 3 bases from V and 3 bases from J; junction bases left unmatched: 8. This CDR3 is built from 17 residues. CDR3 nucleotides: TGTGCCTGGAGCGTCCGGGACAGGGGTAGTGGGGCCAACGTCCTGACTTTC. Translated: CAWSVRDRGSGANVLTF.

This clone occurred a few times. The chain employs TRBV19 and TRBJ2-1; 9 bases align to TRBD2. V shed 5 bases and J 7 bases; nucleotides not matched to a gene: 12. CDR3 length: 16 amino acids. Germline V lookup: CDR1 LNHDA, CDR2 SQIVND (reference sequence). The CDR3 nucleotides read TGTGCCAGTAGTCCACAGCGGGGGGCACGGAGAAATGAGCAGTTCTTC. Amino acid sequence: CASSPQRGARRNEQFF.

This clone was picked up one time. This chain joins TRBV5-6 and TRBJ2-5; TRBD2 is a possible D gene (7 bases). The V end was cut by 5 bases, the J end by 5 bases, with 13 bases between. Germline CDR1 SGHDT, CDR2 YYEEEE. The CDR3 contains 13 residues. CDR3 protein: CASRLQGGETQYF. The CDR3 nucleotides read TGTGCCAGCAGGCTACAGGGAGGGGAGACCCAGTACTTC.

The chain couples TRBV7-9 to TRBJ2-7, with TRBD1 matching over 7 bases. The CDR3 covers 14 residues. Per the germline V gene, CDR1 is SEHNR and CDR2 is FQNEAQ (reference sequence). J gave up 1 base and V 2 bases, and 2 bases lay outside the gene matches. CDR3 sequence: CASSLSGQSYEQYF. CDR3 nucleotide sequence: TGTGCCAGCAGCTTATCGGGACAGTCCTACGAGCAGTACTTC.

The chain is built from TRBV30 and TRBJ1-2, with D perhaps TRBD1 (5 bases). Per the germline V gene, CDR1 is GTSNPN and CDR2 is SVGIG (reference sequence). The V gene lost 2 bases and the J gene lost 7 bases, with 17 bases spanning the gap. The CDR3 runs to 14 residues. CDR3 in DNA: TGTGCCTGGAGTTACGGGGGTATCCGCTCTGGCTACACCTTC. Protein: CAWSYGGIRSGYTF.

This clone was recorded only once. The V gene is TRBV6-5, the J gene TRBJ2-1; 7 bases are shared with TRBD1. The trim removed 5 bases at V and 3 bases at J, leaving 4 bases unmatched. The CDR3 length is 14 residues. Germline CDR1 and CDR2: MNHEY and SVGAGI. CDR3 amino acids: CASSTWTGYNEQFF. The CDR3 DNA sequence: TGTGCCAGCAGTACCTGGACAGGCTACAATGAGCAGTTCTTC.

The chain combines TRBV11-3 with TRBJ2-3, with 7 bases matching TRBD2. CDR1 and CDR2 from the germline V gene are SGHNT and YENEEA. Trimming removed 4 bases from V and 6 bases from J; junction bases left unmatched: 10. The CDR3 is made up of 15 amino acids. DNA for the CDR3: TGTGCCAGCAGCTCCCCGCCGGCGGGGGACGATACGCAGTATTTT. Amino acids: CASSSPPAGDDTQYF. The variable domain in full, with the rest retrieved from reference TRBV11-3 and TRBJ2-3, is EAGVVQSPRYKIIEKKQPVAFWCNPISGHNTLYWYLQNLGQGPELLIRYENEEAVDDSQLPKDRFSAERLKGVDSTLKIQPAELGDSAVYLCASSSPPAGDDTQYFGPGTRLTVL.

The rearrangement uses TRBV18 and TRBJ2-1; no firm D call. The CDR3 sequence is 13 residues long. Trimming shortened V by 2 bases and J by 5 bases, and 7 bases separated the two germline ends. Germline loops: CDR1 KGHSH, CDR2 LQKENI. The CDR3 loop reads CASSPGGDNEQFF. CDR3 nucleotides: TGTGCCAGCTCACCAGGTGGAGACAATGAGCAGTTCTTC.

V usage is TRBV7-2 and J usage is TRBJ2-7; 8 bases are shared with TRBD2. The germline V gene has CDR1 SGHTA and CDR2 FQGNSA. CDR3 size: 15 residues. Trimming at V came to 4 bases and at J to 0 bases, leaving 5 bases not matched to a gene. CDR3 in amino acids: CASSSGGVSSYEQYF. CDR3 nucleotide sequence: TGTGCCAGCAGCTCCGGGGGGGTCAGCTCCTACGAGCAGTACTTC.

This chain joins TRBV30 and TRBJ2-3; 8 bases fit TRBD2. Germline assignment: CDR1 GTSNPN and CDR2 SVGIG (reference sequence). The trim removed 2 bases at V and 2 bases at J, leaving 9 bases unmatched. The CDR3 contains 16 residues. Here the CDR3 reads CAWSSSSGFYTDTQYF. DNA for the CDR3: TGTGCCTGGAGTTCATCTAGCGGGTTTTACACAGATACGCAGTATTTT.

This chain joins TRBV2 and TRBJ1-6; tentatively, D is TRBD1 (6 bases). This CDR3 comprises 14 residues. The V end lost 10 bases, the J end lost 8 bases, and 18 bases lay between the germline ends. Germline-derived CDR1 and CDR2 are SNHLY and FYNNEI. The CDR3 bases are TGTGCCACCTCCTCACAGACAGGCTATTCACCCCTCCACTTT. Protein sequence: CATSSQTGYSPLHF.

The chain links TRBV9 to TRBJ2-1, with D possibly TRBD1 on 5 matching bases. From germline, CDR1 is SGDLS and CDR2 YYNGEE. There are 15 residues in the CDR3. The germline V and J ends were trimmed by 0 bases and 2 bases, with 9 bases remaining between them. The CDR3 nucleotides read TGTGCCAGCAGCGTAGGACAGAAGGCCTACAATGAGCAGTTCTTC. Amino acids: CASSVGQKAYNEQFF.

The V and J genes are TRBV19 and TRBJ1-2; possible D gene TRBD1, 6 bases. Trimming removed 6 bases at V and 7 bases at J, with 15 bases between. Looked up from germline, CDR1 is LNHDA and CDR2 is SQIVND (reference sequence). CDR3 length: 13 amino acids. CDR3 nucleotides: TGTGCCAGTAGGAATGACAGGACCTCTGGCTACACCTTC. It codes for CASRNDRTSGYTF.

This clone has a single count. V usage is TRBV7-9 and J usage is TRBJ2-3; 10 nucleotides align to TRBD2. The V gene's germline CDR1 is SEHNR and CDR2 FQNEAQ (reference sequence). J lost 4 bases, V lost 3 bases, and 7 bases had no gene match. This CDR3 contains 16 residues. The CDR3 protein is CASSFKAGGPSDTQYF. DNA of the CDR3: TGTGCCAGCAGCTTCAAAGCGGGGGGGCCCTCAGATACGCAGTATTTT.

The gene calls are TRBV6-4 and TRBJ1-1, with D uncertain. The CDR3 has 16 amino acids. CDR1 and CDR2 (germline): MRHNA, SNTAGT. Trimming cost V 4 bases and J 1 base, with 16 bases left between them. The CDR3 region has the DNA TGTGCCAGCAGTGTCACGAGCGAGCCACCGAACACTGAAGCTTTCTTT. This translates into CASSVTSEPPNTEAFF.

As DNA, the CDR3 is TGTGCCAGCAGCTTTCTCGAGAACAATGAGCAGTTCTTC. It yields the protein CASSFLENNEQFF. V is TRBV5-6 and J is TRBJ2-1; D unclear. The length of the CDR3 is 13 residues. V was trimmed by 2 bases and J by 5 bases, leaving 8 bases between them. Germline CDR1 reads SGHDT; CDR2 reads YYEEEE.

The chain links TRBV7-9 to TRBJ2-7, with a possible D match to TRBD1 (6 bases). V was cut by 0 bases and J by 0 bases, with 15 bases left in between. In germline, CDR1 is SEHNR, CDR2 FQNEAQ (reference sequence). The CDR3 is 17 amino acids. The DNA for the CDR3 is TGTGCCAGCAGCTTAGCCCGTTCGACAGGTAGCTCCTACGAGCAGTACTTC. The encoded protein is CASSLARSTGSSYEQYF.

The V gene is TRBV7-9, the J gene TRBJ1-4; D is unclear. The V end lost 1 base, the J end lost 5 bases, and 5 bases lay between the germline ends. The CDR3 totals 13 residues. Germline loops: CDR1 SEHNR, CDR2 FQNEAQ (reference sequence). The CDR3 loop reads CASSLGYNEKLFF. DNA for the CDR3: TGTGCCAGCAGCTTAGGCTACAATGAAAAACTGTTTTTT.

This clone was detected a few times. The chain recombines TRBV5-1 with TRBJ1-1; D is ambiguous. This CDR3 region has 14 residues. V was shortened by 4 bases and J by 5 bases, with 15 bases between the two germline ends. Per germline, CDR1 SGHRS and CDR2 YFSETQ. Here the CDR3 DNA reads TGCGCCAGCAGCGCGGATGGAAGAGGAACTGAAGCTTTCTTT. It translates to CASSADGRGTEAFF.

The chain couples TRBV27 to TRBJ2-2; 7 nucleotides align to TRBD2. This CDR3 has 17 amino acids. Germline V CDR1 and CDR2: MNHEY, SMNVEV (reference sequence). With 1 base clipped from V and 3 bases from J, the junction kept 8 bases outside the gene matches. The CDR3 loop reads CASSLYGGGYDTGELFF. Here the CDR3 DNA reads TGTGCCAGCAGTTTATATGGCGGGGGATACGACACCGGGGAGCTGTTTTTT.

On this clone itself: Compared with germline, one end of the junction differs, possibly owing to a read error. DNA for the CDR3: TGTGCCAGCAGCTTCTGGGGGGAGACCCAATACTTC. This codes for CASSFWGETQYF. V gene TRBV11-2 combines with J gene TRBJ2-5; possibly TRBD2 for D (6 bases). Looked up from germline, CDR1 is SGHAT and CDR2 is FQNNGV. The CDR3 is 12 residues long.

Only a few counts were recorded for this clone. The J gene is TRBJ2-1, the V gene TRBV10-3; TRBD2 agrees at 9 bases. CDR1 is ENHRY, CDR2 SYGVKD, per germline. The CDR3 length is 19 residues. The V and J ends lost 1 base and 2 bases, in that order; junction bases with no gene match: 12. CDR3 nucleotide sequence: TGTGCCATCAGTGAGTGGGTTAGCGGGGGCCGGCGAGCCTACAATGAGCAGTTCTTC. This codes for CAISEWVSGGRRAYNEQFF.

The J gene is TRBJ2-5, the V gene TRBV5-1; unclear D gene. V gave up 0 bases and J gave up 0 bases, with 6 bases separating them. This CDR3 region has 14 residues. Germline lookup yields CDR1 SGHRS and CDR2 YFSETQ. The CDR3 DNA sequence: TGCGCCAGCAGCTTGGGGCAGAACCAAGAGACCCAGTACTTC. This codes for CASSLGQNQETQYF.